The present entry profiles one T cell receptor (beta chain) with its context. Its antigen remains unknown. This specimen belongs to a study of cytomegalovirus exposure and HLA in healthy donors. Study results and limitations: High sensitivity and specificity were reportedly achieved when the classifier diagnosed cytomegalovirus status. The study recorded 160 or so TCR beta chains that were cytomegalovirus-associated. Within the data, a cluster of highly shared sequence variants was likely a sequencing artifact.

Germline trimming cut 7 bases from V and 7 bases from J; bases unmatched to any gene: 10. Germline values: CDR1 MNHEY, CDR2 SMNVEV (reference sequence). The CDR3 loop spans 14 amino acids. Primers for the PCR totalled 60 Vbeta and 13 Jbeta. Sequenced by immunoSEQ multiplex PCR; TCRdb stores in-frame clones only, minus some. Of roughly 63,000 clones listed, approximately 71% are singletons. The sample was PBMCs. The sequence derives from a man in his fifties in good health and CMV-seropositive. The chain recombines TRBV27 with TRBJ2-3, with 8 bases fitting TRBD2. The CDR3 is CASTLTSASNTQYF. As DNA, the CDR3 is TGTGCCAGCACCCTGACTAGCGCGAGCAATACGCAGTATTTT.